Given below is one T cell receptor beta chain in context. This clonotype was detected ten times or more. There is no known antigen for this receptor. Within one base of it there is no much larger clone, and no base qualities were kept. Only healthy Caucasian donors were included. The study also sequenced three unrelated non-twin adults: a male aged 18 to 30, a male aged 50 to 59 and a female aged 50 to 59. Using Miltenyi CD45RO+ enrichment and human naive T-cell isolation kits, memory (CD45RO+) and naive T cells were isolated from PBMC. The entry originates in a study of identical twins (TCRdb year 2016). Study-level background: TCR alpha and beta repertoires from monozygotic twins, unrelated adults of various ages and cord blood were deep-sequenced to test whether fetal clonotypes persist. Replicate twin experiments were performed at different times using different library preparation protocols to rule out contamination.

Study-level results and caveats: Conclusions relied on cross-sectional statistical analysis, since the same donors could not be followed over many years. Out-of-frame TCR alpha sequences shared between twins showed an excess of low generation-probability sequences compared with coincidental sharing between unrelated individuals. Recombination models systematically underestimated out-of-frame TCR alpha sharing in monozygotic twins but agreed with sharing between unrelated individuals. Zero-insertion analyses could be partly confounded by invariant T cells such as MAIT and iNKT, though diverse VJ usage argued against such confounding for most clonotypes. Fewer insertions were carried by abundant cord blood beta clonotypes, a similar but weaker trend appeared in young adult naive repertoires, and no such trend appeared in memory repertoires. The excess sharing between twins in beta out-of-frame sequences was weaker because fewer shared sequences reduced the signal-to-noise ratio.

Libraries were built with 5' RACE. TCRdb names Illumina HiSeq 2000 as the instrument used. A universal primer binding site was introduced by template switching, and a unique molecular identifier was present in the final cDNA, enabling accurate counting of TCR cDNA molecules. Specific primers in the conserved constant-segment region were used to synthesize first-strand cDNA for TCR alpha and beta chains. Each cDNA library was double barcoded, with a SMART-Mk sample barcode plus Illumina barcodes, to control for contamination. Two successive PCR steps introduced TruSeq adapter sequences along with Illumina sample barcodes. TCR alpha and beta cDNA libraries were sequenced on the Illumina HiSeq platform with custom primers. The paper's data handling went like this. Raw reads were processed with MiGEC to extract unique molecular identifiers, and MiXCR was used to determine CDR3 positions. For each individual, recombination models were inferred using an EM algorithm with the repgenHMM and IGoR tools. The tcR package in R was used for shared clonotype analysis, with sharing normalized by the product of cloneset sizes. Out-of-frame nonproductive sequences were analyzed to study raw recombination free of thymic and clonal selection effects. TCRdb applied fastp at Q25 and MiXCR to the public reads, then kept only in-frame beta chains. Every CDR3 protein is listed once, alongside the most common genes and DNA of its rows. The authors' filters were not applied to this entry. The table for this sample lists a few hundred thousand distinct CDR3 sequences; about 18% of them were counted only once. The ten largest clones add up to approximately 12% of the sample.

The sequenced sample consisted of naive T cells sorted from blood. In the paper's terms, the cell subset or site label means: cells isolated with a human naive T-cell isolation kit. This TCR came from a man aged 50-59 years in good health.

The bases are TGCAGTGCTTCTAGCGGGGGCGGGACCGGGGAGCTGTTTTTT. This sequence encodes CSASSGGGTGELFF. Rearrangement joined TRBV20-1 to TRBJ2-2, and 10 junctional nucleotides match TRBD2. Counted from cysteine to phenylalanine, this CDR3 has 14 amino acids. Only the CDR3 portion is preserved as DNA: 42 bases, with reading frame beginning at the first base. Trimming takes 5 bases off V and 5 bases off J; junction bases not matched to a gene: 5. The germline V gene encodes CDR1 DFQATT and CDR2 SNEGSKA (reference sequence).